These T cell receptor beta chains were read from a single sample in a study of blood T cell repertoires in COVID-19. Only in-frame clones appear in the TCRdb table, and some are missing; sequencing was by immunoSEQ multiplex PCR. Counted here are approximately 110,000 clones, 55% to 75% occurring once; the ten biggest clones make up 0.75% to 0.9%. Sequenced input: peripheral blood. These receptors came from a human donor with acute or convalescent COVID-19. The donor label of this sample is uncertain. CDR3s leave out the opening cysteine and the closing phenylalanine or tryptophan. A D gene is named only where the DNA matches it firmly.

>TRBD1|TRBV6-5
ASSKPGQDYEKLF
>TRBD1|TRBV27
ASSTNRQGGQPQH
>.|TRBV6-1
ASSERVQGRATNEKLF
>.|TRBV30
AWRDIRTDNSPLH
>TRBD1|TRBV18
ASSPLRQGAGELF
>TRBD2|TRBV5-1
ASSHRGTSGGGNEQF
>.|TRBV7-3
ASSLSPGRGADTQY
>TRBD1|TRBV27
ASSLSGQYSYEQY
>TRBD1|TRBV2
ASRLRGPGTGRSTNEKLF
>.|TRBV6-5
ASTLSSNQPQH
>.|TRBV5-5
ASSLVMGGSPLH
>.|TRBV5-1
ASVRETGELF
>TRBD1|TRBV7-8
ASSPRDRVNTEAF
>.|TRBV12-3/TRBV12-4
ASSVGGQAF
>.|TRBV28
ASSSNRVVGYT
>.|TRBV7-2
ASSPAGGGRTTPYEQY
>TRBD1|TRBV3-1/TRBV3-2
ASSQLGQLNTEAF
>.|TRBV12-3/TRBV12-4
ASSLGRDYEQY
>TRBD2|TRBV11-2
ASSIKTSGGPNVH
>.|TRBV6-5
ASNERWATNTEAF
>.|TRBV6-5
ATRFAGYEKLF
>.|TRBV10-1
ASSGTAGNEQF
>.|TRBV2
ASRATILNTEAF
>TRBD1|TRBV14
ASSQDGTGVKGYT